The 21 T cell receptor beta chains below all came from one sample that was sequenced in a study of OX40 agonist ivuxolimab in advanced cancers. Sequenced by immunoSEQ multiplex PCR; TCRdb stores in-frame clones only, minus some. Of roughly 61,000 clones listed, roughly 90% were seen once; the top ten hold less than 0.6%. Sequences were derived from CD4+ or CD8+ T cells sorted from blood, sampled in a trial of the OX40 agonist ivuxolimab. The receptor set was obtained from an adult with an advanced solid tumor such as melanoma, head and neck, liver or kidney cancer.

This CDR3 is CASSLQGEAKNIQYF. DNA of the CDR3: TGTGCCAGCAGCTTGCAGGGGGAGGCCAAAAACATTCAGTACTTC. This chain joins TRBV5-4 and TRBJ2-4, with 7 bases aligning to TRBD1. V trimming: 1 base; J trimming: 1 base; junction bases outside the gene matches: 2. This CDR3 is built from 15 residues. Germline assignment: CDR1 SGHNT and CDR2 YYREEE (reference sequence).

The chain links TRBV19 to TRBJ2-4, with 7 bases matching TRBD1. The ends lost 10 bases at V and 2 bases at J; junction bases unmatched: 5. Germline assignment: CDR1 LNHDA and CDR2 SQIVND (reference sequence). CDR3 length: 13 amino acids. The CDR3 DNA reads as TGTGCCACTCAACAGGGGACCAAAAACATTCAGTACTTC. Amino acid sequence: CATQQGTKNIQYF.

The chain combines TRBV5-1 with TRBJ2-7, with 8 bases lining up with TRBD1. The junction had 5 bases not matched to a gene; V was cut back by 2 bases and J by 1 base. CDR1 is SGHRS, CDR2 YFSETQ, per germline. The length of the CDR3 is 15 residues. CDR3 coding DNA: TGCGCCAGCAGCTTCGACAGGGGTCCATCCTACGAGCAGTACTTC. Its protein product is CASSFDRGPSYEQYF.

The chain is built from TRBV5-1 and TRBJ2-3; 12 bases match TRBD2. Losses at the gene ends were 4 bases for V and 5 bases for J; bases not matched to a gene: 5. This CDR3 comprises 15 residues. Germline V lookup: CDR1 SGHRS, CDR2 YFSETQ. The CDR3 here is CASSPRTSGVDTQYF. The CDR3 bases are TGCGCCAGCAGCCCAAGGACTAGCGGGGTAGATACGCAGTATTTT.

The chain joins TRBV19 to TRBJ1-1; D may be TRBD1 (5 bases). Deletions cut 7 bases from V and 1 base from J, with 13 bases between. Germline assignment: CDR1 LNHDA and CDR2 SQIVND (reference sequence). CDR3 length: 14 amino acids. CDR3 bases: TGTGCCAGTACCTGGGGACTTTCGAACACTGAAGCTTTCTTT. The encoded protein is CASTWGLSNTEAFF.

The V gene is TRBV7-9, the J gene TRBJ1-5; unclear D gene. The CDR3 runs 12 residues. Germline V gene sequence: CDR1 SEHNR, CDR2 FQNEAQ (reference sequence). Trimming stripped 4 bases from V and 5 bases from J, with 6 bases between. CDR3 DNA: TGTGCCAGCAGCTCCCAGGATCAGCCCCAGCATTTT. Protein: CASSSQDQPQHF.

V is TRBV28 and J is TRBJ2-7; 9 nucleotides align to TRBD1. Trimming took 6 bases from V and 0 from J; bases not matched to a gene: 3. Germline V CDR1 and CDR2: MDHEN, SYDVKM. This CDR3 is 14 amino acids long. The CDR3 nucleotides are TGTGCCAGCAGGCGGACAGGGGCCTCCTACGAGCAGTACTTC. The encoded protein is CASRRTGASYEQYF. Supplemented by reference TRBV28 and TRBJ2-7, the full variable domain reads DVKVTQSSRYLVKRTGEKVFLECVQDMDHENMFWYRQDPGLGLRLIYFSYDVKMKEKGDIPEGYSVSREKKERFSLILESASTNQTSMYLCASRRTGASYEQYFGPGTRLTVT.

This chain uses TRBV6-6 with TRBJ2-3, with no clear D. The V end lost 7 bases, the J end lost 4 bases, and 12 bases lay between the germline ends. CDR1 MNHNY and CDR2 SVGAGI come from the germline V gene (reference sequence). This CDR3 contains 13 residues. In DNA, the CDR3 is TGTGCCAGCACCCGCCCTGGCGCAGATACGCAGTATTTT. Protein: CASTRPGADTQYF.

The gene calls are TRBV15 and TRBJ1-5, with D perhaps matching TRBD1 (6 bases). Germline CDR1 is LNHNV and CDR2 is YYDKDF (reference sequence). Trimming removed 1 base at V and 2 bases at J, with 9 bases between. This CDR3 contains 15 residues. In nucleotides, the CDR3 is TGTGCCACCAGCAGAGGGGCAGGGGGCAATCAGCCCCAGCATTTT. Protein: CATSRGAGGNQPQHF.

This rearrangement joins TRBV28 to TRBJ1-2, with 11 nucleotides matching TRBD1. Germline trimming cut 2 bases from V and 4 bases from J; bases unmatched to any gene: 6. The CDR3 has 16 amino acids. Germline CDR1 and CDR2: MDHEN and SYDVKM. DNA of the CDR3: TGTGCCAGCAGTTTACCTCCCGGACAGGGGGCCTATGGCTACACCTTC. Amino acids: CASSLPPGQGAYGYTF.

V usage is TRBV6-5 and J usage is TRBJ2-1; the D gene is possibly TRBD2 (6 bases). V lost 0 bases and J 4 bases, leaving 13 bases between the germline ends. Germline CDR1 reads MNHEY; CDR2 reads SVGAGI. The CDR3 covers 16 residues. The DNA for the CDR3 is TGTGCCAGCAGTTACTCGGCCGGGAGTCTGTACAATGAGCAGTTCTTC. Its protein product is CASSYSAGSLYNEQFF.

This chain joins TRBV19 and TRBJ2-5, with D tentatively TRBD2 (6 bases). CDR3 length equals 16 residues. Germline V gene sequence: CDR1 LNHDA, CDR2 SQIVND (reference sequence). V lost 7 bases, J lost 9 bases, and 27 bases lay in between. For the CDR3, the DNA is TGTGCCAGTACCCCGGGACTGACACTGCCCCAGGGAGCCCAGTACTTC. Protein product: CASTPGLTLPQGAQYF.

This clone was detected a few times. The J gene is TRBJ1-2, the V gene TRBV6-5; D is uncertain. Trimming took 0 bases from V and 5 from J, leaving 7 bases between them. Germline lookup yields CDR1 MNHEY and CDR2 SVGAGI. The CDR3 runs to 13 residues. The CDR3 here is CASSYSTAYGYTF. CDR3 nucleotides: TGTGCCAGCAGTTACTCGACGGCGTATGGCTACACCTTC.

The sample holds a few counts of this clone. J is TRBJ2-3 and V is TRBV4-2, with unresolved D. V lost 9 bases, J lost 1 base, and 17 bases lay in between. CDR3 length: 15 amino acids. Germline loops: CDR1 LGHNA, CDR2 YNFKEQ. This CDR3 is CASKSDRRGTDTQYF. CDR3 coding DNA: TGTGCCAGTAAAAGTGATCGAAGGGGCACAGATACGCAGTATTTT.

This clone turned up a few times. The chain is built from TRBV5-6 and TRBJ2-3; TRBD2 aligns across 10 bases. The J segment lost 3 bases and the V segment lost 4 bases, leaving 8 bases of the junction unmatched. CDR3 length: 16 residues. Germline V gene data show CDR1 as SGHDT and CDR2 as YYEEEE. The CDR3: CASSILAGVLTDTQYF. DNA of the CDR3: TGTGCCAGCAGCATCCTAGCGGGAGTGTTGACAGATACGCAGTATTTT.

V usage is TRBV7-6 and J usage is TRBJ1-1; no firm D call. Germline V CDR1 and CDR2: SGHVS, FNYEAQ. V dropped 1 base and J dropped 5 bases, with 8 bases sitting between them. CDR3 length: 13 residues. The CDR3 bases are TGTGCCAGCAGCTTAGGGCAAACTACTGAAGCTTTCTTT. The encoded protein is CASSLGQTTEAFF.

The rearrangement uses TRBV7-3 and TRBJ2-2; 7 nucleotides agree with TRBD1. Germline CDR1 SGHTA, CDR2 FQGTGA. The CDR3 covers 15 residues. With 0 bases clipped from V and 7 bases from J, the junction kept 5 bases outside the gene matches. The CDR3 DNA follows: TGTGCCAGCAGCTTAACTCCAGGGGGTGGCGGGGAGCTGTTTTTT. Its translation: CASSLTPGGGGELFF.

The V call is TRBV19, the J call TRBJ1-5; D is undetermined. The germline CDR1 and CDR2 sequences are LNHDA and SQIVND (reference sequence). Trimming stripped 4 bases from V and 6 bases from J, with 13 bases between. The CDR3 is 14 residues long. CDR3 sequence (DNA): TGTGCCAGTAGTAACAAACCCACCCCTCAGCCCCAGCATTTT. This translates into CASSNKPTPQPQHF.

The chain combines TRBV5-1 with TRBJ2-1; D unresolved. The CDR3 has 14 amino acids. Trimming pared 1 base from V and 4 bases from J, leaving 9 bases between. Germline V gene sequence: CDR1 SGHRS, CDR2 YFSETQ. The CDR3 coding sequence is TGCGCCAGCAGCTTGAGAGGCCGTTACAATGAGCAGTTCTTC. Its translation: CASSLRGRYNEQFF.

The genes are TRBV19 and TRBJ2-2; no firm D call. The germline CDR1 and CDR2 sequences are LNHDA and SQIVND (reference sequence). Trimming took 6 bases from V and 7 from J, leaving 9 bases between them. There are 12 residues in the CDR3. CDR3 loop: CASRYPLGELFF. DNA for the CDR3: TGTGCCAGTAGATATCCACTCGGGGAGCTGTTTTTT. The full variable domain, its missing parts supplied by reference TRBV19 and TRBJ2-2, is DGGITQSPKYLFRKEGQNVTLSCEQNLNHDAMYWYRQDPGQGLRLIYYSQIVNDFQKGDIAEGYSVSREKKESFPLTVTSAQKNPTAFYLCASRYPLGELFFGEGSRLTVL.

The V call is TRBV30, the J call TRBJ2-5, with unresolved D. This CDR3 has 16 amino acids. Germline V CDR1 and CDR2: GTSNPN, SVGIG (reference sequence). V gave up 4 bases and J gave up 1 base, with 19 bases separating them. The CDR3: CAWNPLKGLPQETQYF. The DNA for the CDR3 is TGTGCCTGGAACCCACTAAAGGGTCTACCCCAAGAGACCCAGTACTTC.